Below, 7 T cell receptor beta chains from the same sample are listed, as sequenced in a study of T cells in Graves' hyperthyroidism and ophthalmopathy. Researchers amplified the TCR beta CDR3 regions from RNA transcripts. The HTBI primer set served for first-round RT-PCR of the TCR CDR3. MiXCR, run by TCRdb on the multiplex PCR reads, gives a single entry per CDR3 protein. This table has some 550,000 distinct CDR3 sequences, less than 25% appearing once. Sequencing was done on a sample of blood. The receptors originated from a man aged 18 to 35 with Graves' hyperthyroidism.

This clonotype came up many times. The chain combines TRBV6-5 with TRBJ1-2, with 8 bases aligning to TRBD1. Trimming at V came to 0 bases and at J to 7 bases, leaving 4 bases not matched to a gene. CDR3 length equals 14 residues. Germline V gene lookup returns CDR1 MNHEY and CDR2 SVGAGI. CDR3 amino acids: CASSYSDRGRGYTF. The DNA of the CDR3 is TGTGCCAGCAGTTACTCTGACAGGGGTCGTGGCTACACCTTC.

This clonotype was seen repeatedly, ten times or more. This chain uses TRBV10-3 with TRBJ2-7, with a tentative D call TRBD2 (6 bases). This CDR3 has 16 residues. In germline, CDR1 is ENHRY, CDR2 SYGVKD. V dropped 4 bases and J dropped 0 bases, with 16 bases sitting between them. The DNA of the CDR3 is TGTGCCATCAGTGTAGGGGTCCTGGGGGGCTCCTACGAGCAGTACTTC. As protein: CAISVGVLGGSYEQYF.

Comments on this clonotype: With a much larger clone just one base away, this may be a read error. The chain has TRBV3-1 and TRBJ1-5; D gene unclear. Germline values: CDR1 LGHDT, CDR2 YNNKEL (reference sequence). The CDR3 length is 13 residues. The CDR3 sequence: CASSQGPGQPQRF. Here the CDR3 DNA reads TGTGCCAGCAGCCAAGGCCCGGGCCAGCCCCAGCGTTTT.

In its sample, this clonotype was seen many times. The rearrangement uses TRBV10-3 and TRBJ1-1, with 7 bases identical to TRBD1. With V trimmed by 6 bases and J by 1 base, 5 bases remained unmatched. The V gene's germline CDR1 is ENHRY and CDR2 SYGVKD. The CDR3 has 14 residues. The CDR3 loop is CAIRTGIGNTEAFF. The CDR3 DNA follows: TGTGCCATCAGGACAGGGATCGGGAACACTGAAGCTTTCTTT.

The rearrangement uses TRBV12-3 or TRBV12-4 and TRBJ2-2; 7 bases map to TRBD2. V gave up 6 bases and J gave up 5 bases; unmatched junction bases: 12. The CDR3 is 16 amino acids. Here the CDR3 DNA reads TGTGCCAGCAGGTTCCCGAGCGGGGTACGGACCGGGGAGCTGTTTTTT. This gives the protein CASRFPSGVRTGELFF.

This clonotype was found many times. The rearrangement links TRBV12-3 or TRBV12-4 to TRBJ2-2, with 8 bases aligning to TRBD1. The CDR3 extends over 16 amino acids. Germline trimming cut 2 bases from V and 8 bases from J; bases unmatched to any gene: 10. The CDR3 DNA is TGTGCCAGCAGTTTACCTAGGCAGGGGGCAGGAGGGGAGCTGTTTTTT. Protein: CASSLPRQGAGGELFF.

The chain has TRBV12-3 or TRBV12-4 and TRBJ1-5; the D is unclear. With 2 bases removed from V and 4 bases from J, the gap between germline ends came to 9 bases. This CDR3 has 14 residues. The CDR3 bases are TGTGCCAGCAGTTTAAGGTCAACTAATCAGCCCCAGCATTTT. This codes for CASSLRSTNQPQHF.